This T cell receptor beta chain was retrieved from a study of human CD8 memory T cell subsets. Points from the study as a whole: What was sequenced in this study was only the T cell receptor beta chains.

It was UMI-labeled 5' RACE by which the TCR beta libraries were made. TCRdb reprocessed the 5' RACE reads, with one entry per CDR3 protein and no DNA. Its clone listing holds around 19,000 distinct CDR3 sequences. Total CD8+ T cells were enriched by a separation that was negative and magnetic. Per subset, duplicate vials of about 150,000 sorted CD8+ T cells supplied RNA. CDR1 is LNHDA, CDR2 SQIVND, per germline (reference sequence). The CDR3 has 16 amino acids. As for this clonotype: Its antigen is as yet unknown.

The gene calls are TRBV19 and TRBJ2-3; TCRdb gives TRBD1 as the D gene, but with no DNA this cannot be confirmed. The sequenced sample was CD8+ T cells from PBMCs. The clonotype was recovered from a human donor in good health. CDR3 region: CASSKAGTGLTDTQYF.